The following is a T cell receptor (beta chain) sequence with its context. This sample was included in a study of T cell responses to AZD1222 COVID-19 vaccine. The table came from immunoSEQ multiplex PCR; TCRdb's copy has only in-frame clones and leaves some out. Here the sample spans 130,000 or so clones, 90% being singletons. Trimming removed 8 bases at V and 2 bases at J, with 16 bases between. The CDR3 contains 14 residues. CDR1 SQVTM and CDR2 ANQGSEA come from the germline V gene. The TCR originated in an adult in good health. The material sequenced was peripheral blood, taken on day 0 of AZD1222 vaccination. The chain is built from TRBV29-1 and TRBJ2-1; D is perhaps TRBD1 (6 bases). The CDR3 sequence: CSLLRQVTYNEQFF. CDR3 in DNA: TGCAGCTTACTTAGACAGGTTACCTACAATGAGCAGTTCTTC.